This T cell receptor (beta chain) was identified during a study of shared clonotypes between healthy human individuals. Study in general: Per donor, three plates held CD4 naive cells, three held CD4 memory, two held CD8 naive and one held CD8 memory.

Details on this clone: Its specificity is not known.

Study outcomes and limitations: Between several donors, naive CD4 clonotypes were shared at a level of roughly 5.5%.

Researchers divided each subset's genomic DNA evenly across several immunoSEQ plates. The data were produced by immunoSEQ multiplex PCR, yet TCRdb's version contains in-frame clones alone and is incomplete. The sample records about 2 million clones, about 95% being singletons. CD45RO-negative, CCR7-selected cells formed the naive CD8 fraction, which excluded terminally differentiated effector memory CD45RA+ cells. The CDR3 consists of 13 residues. V was clipped by 6 bases and J by 0 bases, with 9 bases between them. Germline-derived CDR1 and CDR2 are WNHNN and SYGVQD (reference sequence). The rearrangement joins TRBV10-1 to TRBJ2-7, with D perhaps matching TRBD2 (5 bases). This receptor was obtained from a young man in good health. The material sequenced was naive CD8+ T cells sorted from blood. CDR3 DNA: TGCGCCAGCAGCCCAACTAGCTCCTACGAGCAGTACTTC. Translation: CASSPTSSYEQYF.